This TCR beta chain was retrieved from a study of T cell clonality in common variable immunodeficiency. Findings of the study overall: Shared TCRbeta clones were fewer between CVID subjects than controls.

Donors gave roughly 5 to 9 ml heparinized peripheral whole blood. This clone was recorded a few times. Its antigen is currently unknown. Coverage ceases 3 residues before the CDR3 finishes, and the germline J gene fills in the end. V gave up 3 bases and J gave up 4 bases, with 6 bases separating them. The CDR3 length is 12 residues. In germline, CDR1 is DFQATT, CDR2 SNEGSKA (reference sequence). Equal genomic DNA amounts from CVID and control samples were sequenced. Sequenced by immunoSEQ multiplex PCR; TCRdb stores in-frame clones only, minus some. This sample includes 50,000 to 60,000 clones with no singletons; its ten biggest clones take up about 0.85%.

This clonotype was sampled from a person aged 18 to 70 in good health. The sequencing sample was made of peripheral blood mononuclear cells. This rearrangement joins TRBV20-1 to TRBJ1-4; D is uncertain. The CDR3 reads CSASSGNEKLFF. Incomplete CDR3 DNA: TGCAGTGCTAGCTCGGGTAATGAAAAA.